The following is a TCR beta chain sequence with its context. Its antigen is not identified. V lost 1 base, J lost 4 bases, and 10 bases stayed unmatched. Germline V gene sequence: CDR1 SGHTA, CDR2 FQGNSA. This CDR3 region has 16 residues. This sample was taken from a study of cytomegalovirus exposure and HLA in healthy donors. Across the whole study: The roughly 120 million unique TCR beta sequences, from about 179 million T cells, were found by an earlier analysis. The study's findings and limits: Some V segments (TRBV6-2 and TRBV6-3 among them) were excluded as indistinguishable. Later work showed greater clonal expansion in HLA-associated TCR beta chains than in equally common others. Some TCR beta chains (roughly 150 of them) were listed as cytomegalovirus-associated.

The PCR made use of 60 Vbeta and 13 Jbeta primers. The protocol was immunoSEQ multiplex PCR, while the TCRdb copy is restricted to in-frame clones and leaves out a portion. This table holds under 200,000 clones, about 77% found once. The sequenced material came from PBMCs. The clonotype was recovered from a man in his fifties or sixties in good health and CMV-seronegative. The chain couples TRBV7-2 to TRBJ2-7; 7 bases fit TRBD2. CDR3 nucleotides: TGTGCCAGCAGCTTAGTGGGCGGGAGTGATTTTTACGAGCAGTACTTC. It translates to CASSLVGGSDFYEQYF.